Listed below are T cell receptor beta chains from one sample, sequenced in a study of CD8 T cells in ankylosing spondylitis. TCRdb reprocessed the 5' RACE reads with MiXCR, giving one entry per CDR3 protein. The profile covers fewer than 200,000 distinct CDR3 sequences, with 9.8% appearing a single time and approximately 15% taken by the ten largest. Material: blood, either unsorted or a sorted T cell fraction (not recorded which). These TCRs come from a female donor with ankylosing spondylitis or in good health (not recorded which). Both conserved end residues are part of each CDR3. Part of the rows lack a size; the others show once, few, many or a class for expanded clones.

cdr3_length clone_size j_call v_call cdr3_aa
12 many TRBJ1-2 TRBV9 CASSPHNYGYTF
13 NA TRBJ2-1 TRBV7-9 CASSLVQYDEQFF
13 few TRBJ2-2 TRBV9 CASSWADTGELFF
15 NA TRBJ2-2 TRBV4-3 CASSQTDSNTGELFF
12 many TRBJ1-1 TRBV12-3/TRBV12-4 CASRLANTEAFF
13 NA TRBJ2-7 TRBV27 CASSSQAVYEQYF
16 many TRBJ1-5 TRBV12-3/TRBV12-4 CASSLLWSGSNQPQHF
19 few TRBJ2-1 TRBV11-2 CASSLDGGLEGVGFNEQFF
16 NA TRBJ2-7 TRBV7-6 CASSPRLADGSYEQYF
13 many TRBJ1-5 TRBV27 CASGEGGYQPQHF
19 NA TRBJ2-1 TRBV7-2 CASSLGAVQGPLGNNEQFF
12 many TRBJ1-1 TRBV5-5 CASSLDRTEAFF
14 NA TRBJ2-7 TRBV5-5 CASSVRQGGGEQYF
15 many TRBJ2-1 TRBV6-5 CASSFESGNYNEQFF
11 few TRBJ1-2 TRBV30 CAWEVDYGYTF
17 NA TRBJ2-2 TRBV27 CASSLSTPGPGTGELFF
14 many TRBJ1-3 TRBV7-9 CASSLGSSGNTIYF
17 NA TRBJ2-7 TRBV7-9 CASSSRGLAGEGYEQYF
16 few TRBJ1-4 TRBV15 CATSTGAGGVDEKLFF
11 many TRBJ2-3 TRBV29-1 CSVEWGDTQYF
13 few TRBJ2-2 TRBV9 CASRGLYPGELFF
15 NA TRBJ2-3 TRBV3-1 CASSQDAGSTDTQYF
14 few TRBJ2-1 TRBV20-1 CSASGTFSYNEQFF
18 NA TRBJ2-2 TRBV10-1 CASSDLSQQEGVTGELFF
12 NA TRBJ2-1 TRBV7-9 CASRLASNEQFF
16 few TRBJ2-1 TRBV27 CASSLSLSFSYNEQFF
16 many TRBJ1-5 TRBV24-1 CATSDDRYPSNQPQHF
15 many TRBJ1-5 TRBV9 CASSRGGNSNQPQHF
15 NA TRBJ2-1 TRBV4-3 CASSPGQGHYNEQFF
15 medium-sized TRBJ1-1 TRBV5-1 CASVAGYAEGTEAFF
13 NA TRBJ1-2 TRBV15 CATSIRRDGGYTF
12 many TRBJ2-7 TRBV5-1 CASSSTGYEQYF
14 few TRBJ2-7 TRBV28 CASSLGRDSYEQYF